Reported below is one TCR beta chain. This sample was included in a study of blood T cell repertoires in COVID-19. How the authors handled the data: Amplification with reference gene primers provided the estimates of nucleated cell counts. Repertoires were generated with immunoSEQ multiplex PCR, while TCRdb's copy carries only in-frame clones and drops some. Clone size and the V and J calls come from that table; the DNA yielded D and trimming. The sample carries some 190,000 clones, around 84% recorded once. Sample: peripheral blood. The TCR was taken from a human donor in a cohort sampled during active COVID-19.

CDR3 protein: CASSPRRLGGSMSEQYF. The CDR3 region has the DNA TGCGCCAGCAGCCCCCGGCGTTTGGGAGGGAGTATGAGCGAGCAGTACTTC. This chain joins TRBV5-1 and TRBJ2-7; 7 bases align to TRBD2. Trimming cost V 4 bases and J 6 bases; bases outside gene matches: 19. CDR3 size: 17 residues. Germline loops: CDR1 SGHRS, CDR2 YFSETQ.